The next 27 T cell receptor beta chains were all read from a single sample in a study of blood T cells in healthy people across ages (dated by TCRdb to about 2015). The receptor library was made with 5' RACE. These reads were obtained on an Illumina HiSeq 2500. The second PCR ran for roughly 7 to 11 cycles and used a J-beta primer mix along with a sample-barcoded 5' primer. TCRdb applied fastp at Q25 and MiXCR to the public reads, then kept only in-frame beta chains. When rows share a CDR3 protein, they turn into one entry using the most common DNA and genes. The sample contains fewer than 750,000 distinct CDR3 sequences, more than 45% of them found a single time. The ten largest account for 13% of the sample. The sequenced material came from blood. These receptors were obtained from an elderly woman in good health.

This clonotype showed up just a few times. For the CDR3, the DNA is TGTGCCAGCACCTCGAAGGGTTGGAGTGGCTACACCTTC. Its translation: CASTSKGWSGYTF. The rearrangement links TRBV5-5 to TRBJ1-2; the D is unclear. Germline V gene data show CDR1 as SGHKS and CDR2 as YYEKEE (reference sequence). Trimming removed 6 bases at V and 7 bases at J, with 16 bases between. The CDR3 has 13 residues.

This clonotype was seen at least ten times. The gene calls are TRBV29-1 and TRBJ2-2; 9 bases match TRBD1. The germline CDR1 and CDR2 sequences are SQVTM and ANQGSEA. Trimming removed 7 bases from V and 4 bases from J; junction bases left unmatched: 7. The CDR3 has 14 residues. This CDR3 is CSAGRQGGTGELFF. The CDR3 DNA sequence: TGCAGCGCGGGGAGACAGGGGGGCACCGGGGAGCTGTTTTTT.

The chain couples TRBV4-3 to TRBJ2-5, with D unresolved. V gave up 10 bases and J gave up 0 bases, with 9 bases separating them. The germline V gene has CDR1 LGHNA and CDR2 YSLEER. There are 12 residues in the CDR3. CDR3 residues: CAKGLYQETQYF. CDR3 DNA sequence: TGCGCCAAAGGGCTCTACCAAGAGACCCAGTACTTC.

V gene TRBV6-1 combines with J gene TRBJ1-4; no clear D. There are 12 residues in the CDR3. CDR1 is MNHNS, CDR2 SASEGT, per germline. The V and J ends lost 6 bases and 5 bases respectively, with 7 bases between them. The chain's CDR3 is CASRASNEKLFF. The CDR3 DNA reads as TGTGCCAGCAGGGCCTCAAATGAAAAACTGTTTTTT.

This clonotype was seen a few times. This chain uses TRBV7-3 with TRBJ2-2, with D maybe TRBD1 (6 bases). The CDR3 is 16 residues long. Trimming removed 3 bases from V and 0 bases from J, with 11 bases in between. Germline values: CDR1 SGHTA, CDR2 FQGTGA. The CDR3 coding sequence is TGTGCCAGCAGCTTCACCGGGACAACGAACACCGGGGAGCTGTTTTTT. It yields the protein CASSFTGTTNTGELFF.

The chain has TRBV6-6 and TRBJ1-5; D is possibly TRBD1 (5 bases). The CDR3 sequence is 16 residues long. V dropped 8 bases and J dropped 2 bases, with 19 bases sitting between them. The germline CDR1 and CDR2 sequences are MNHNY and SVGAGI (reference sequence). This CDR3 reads CASSPPGTSGNQPQHF. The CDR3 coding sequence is TGTGCCAGCTCCCCCCCGGGGACTAGTGGCAATCAGCCCCAGCATTTT.

DNA of the CDR3: TGTGCCAGCAGCCACGGAAGTAGGCAAGCAGGGATGCCCTCCCATGCTTCCCAGTACTTC. It specifies CASSHGSRQAGMPSHASQYF. The chain recombines TRBV21-1 with TRBJ2-5; the table names TRBD2, a call not compared with the DNA. TRBV21-1 is a pseudogene. This CDR3 has 20 residues.

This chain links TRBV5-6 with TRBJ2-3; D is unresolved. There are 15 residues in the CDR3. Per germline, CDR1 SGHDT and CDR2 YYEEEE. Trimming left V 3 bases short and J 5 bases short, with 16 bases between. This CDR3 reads CASSSWPGSLDTQYF. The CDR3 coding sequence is TGTGCCAGCAGCTCCTGGCCGGGTTCTTTAGATACGCAGTATTTT.

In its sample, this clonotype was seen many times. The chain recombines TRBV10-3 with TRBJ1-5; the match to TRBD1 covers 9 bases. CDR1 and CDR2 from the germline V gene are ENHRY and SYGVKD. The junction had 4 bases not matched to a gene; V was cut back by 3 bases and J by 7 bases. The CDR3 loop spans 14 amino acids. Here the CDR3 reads CAISESGTGQPQHF. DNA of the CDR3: TGTGCCATCAGTGAAAGTGGGACAGGGCAGCCCCAGCATTTT.

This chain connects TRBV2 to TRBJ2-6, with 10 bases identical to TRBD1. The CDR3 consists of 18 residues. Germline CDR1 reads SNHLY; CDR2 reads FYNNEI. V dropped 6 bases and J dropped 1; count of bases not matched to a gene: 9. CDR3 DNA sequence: TGTGCCAGCAGGGGACAGGGGTCGACCTTATCTGGGGCCAACGTCCTGACTTTC. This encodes CASRGQGSTLSGANVLTF.

The CDR3 protein is CASSLRLAGIVEQFF. CDR3 coding DNA: TGTGCCAGCAGTTTACGGCTAGCGGGGATCGTTGAGCAGTTCTTC. V and J are TRBV27 and TRBJ2-1, with 9 bases that match TRBD2. Germline lookup yields CDR1 MNHEY and CDR2 SMNVEV (reference sequence). The CDR3 has 15 amino acids. The junction had 8 bases not matched to a gene; V was cut back by 2 bases and J by 9 bases.

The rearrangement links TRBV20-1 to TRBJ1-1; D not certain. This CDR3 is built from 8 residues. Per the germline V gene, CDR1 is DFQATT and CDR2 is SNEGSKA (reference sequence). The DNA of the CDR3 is TGCGCCCGGTGGGGAGCTTTCTTT. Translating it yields CARWGAFF.

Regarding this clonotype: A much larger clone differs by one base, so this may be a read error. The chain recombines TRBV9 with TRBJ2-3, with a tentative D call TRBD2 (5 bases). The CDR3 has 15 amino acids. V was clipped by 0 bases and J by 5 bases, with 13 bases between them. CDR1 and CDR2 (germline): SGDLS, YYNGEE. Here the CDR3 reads CASSVGGTRLDTQYF. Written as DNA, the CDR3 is TGTGCCAGCAGCGTAGGAGGAACTAGATTAGATACGCAGTATTTT.

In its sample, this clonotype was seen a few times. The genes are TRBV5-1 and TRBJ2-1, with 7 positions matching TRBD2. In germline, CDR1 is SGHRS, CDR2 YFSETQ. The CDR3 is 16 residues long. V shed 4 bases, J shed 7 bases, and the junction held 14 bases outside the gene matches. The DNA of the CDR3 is TGCGCCAGCAGCACCGCCACGACTAGCATGTCAAATGAGCAGTTCTTC. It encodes CASSTATTSMSNEQFF.

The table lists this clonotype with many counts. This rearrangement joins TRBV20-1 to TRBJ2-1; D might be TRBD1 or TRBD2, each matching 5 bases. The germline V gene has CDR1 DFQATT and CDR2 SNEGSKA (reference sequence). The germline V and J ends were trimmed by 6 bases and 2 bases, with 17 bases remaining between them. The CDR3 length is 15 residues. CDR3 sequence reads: CSAPGWGIAYNEQFF. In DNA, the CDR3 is TGCAGTGCCCCGGGATGGGGGATCGCCTACAATGAGCAGTTCTTC.

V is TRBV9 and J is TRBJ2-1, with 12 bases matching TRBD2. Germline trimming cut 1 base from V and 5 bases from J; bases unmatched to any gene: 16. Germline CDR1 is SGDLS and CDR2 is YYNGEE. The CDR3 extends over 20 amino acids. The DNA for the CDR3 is TGTGCCAGCAGCGTACCATCAAGGCTAGCGGGAGGGGCGGGCGACAATGAGCAGTTCTTC. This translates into CASSVPSRLAGGAGDNEQFF. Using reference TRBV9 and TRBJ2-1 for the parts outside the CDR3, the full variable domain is DSGVTQTPKHLITATGQRVTLRCSPRSGDLSVYWYQQSLDQGLQFLIQYYNGEERAKGNILERFSAQQFPDLHSELNLSSLELGDSALYFCASSVPSRLAGGAGDNEQFFGPGTRLTVL.

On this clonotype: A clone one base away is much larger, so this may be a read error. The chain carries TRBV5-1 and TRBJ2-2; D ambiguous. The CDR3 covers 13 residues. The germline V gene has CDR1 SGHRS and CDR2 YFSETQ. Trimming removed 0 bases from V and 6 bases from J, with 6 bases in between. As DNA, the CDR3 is TGCGCCAGCAGCTTGGGCCAGGCCGGGGAGCTGTTTTTT. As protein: CASSLGQAGELFF.

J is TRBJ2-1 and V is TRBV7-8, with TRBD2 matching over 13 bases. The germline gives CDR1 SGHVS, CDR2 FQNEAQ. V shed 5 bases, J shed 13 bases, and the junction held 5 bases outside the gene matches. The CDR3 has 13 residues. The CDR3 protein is CASSQTSGRAQFF. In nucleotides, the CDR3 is TGTGCCAGCAGCCAAACTAGCGGGAGGGCCCAGTTCTTC.

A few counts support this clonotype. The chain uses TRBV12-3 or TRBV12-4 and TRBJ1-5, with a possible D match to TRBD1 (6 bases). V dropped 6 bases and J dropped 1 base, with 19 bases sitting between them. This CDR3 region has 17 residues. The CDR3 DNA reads TGTGCCAGCAGCCCGAATGGGGGGGCAGGGAGCAATCAGCCCCAGCATTTT. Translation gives CASSPNGGAGSNQPQHF.

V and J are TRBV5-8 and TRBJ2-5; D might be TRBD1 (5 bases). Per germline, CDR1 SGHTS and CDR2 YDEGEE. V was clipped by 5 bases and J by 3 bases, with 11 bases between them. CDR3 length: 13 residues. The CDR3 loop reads CASRGTGEETQYF. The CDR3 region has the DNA TGTGCCAGCAGGGGAACAGGAGAAGAGACCCAGTACTTC.

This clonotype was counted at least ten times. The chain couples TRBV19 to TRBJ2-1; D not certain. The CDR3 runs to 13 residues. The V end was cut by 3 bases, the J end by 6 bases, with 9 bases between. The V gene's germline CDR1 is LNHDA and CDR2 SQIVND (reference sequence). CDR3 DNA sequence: TGTGCCAGTAGTATCGAAAGAGGCAATGAGCAGTTCTTC. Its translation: CASSIERGNEQFF.

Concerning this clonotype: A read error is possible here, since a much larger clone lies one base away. CDR3 sequence: CASSPGALPCYEQYF. In DNA, the CDR3 is TGTGCCAGCAGCCCCGGGGCCCTTCCCTGCTACGAGCAGTACTTC. The chain carries TRBV3-1 and TRBJ2-7, with D perhaps being TRBD1 or TRBD2 (5 bases each). The CDR3 is 15 residues long. Germline V gene data show CDR1 as LGHDT and CDR2 as YNNKEL (reference sequence). The ends were cut back, 4 bases at V and 3 bases at J, with 16 bases in the middle.

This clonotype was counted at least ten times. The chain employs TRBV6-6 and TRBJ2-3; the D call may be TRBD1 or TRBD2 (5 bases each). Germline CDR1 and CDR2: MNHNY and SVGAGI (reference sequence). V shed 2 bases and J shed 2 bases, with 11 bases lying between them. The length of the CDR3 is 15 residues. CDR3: CASSYGGAHTDTQYF. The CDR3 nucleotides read TGTGCCAGCAGTTACGGGGGAGCCCACACAGATACGCAGTATTTT.

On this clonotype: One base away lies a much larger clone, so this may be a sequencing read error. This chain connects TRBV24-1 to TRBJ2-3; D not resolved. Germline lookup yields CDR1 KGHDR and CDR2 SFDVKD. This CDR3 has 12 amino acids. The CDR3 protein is CATSESVDTRYF. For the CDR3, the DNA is TGTGCCACCAGTGAATCTGTGGATACGCGGTATTTT.

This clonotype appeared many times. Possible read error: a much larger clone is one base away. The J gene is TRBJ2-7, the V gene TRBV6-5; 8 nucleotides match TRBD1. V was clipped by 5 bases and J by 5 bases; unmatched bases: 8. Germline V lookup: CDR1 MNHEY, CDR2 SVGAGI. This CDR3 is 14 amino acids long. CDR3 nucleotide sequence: TGTGCCAGCAGTGACGTTGGACAGGGAAACGAGCAGTACTTC. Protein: CASSDVGQGNEQYF.

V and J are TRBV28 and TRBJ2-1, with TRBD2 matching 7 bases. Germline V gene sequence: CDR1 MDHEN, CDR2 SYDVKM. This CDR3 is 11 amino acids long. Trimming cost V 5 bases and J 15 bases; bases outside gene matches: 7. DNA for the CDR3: TGTGCCAGCAGTCAGACCAGGGAGGGGTTCTTC. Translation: CASSQTREGFF.

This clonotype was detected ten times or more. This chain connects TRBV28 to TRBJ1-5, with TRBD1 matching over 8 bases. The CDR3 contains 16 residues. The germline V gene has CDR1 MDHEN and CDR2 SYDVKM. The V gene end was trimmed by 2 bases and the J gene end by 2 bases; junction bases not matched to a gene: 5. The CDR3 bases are TGTGCCAGCAGTTTAGATTCAGGGGGCGGCAATCAGCCCCAGCATTTT. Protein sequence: CASSLDSGGGNQPQHF. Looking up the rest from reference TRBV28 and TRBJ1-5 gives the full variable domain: DVKVTQSSRYLVKRTGEKVFLECVQDMDHENMFWYRQDPGLGLRLIYFSYDVKMKEKGDIPEGYSVSREKKERFSLILESASTNQTSMYLCASSLDSGGGNQPQHFGDGTRLSIL.